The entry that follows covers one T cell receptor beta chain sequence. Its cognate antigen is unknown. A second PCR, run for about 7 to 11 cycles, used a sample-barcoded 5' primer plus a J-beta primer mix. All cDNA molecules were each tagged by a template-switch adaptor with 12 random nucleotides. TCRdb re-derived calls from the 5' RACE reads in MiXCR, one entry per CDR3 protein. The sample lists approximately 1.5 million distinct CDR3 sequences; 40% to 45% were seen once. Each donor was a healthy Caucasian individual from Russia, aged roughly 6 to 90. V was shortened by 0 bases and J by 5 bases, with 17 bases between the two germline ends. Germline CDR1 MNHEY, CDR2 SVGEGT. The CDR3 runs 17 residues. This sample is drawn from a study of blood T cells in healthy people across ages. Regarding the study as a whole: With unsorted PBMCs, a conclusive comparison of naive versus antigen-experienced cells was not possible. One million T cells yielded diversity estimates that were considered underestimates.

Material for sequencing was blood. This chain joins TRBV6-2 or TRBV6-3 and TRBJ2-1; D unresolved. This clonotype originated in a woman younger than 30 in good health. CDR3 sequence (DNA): TGTGCCAGCAGTTACTCGACGGTAGAGCCTTCTAACAATGAGCAGTTCTTC. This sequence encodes CASSYSTVEPSNNEQFF.